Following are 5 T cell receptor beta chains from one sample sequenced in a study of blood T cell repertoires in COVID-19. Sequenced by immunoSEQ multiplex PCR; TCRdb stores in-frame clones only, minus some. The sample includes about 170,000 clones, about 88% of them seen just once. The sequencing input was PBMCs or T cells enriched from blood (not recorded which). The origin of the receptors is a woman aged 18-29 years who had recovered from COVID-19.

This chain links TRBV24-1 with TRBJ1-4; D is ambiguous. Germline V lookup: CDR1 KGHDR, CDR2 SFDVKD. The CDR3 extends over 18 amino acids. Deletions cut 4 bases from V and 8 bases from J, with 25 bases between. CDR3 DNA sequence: TGTGCCACCAGTGACCCAAGACTATATATGCAACTAGTAGAAAAACTGTTTTTT. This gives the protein CATSDPRLYMQLVEKLFF.

The CDR3 DNA sequence: TGTGCCAGCAGCTCACGAATGCAGGGGGTAGGCACTGAAGCTTTCTTT. This codes for CASSSRMQGVGTEAFF. The V gene is TRBV7-9, the J gene TRBJ1-1; TRBD1 agrees at 7 bases. Germline V gene data show CDR1 as SEHNR and CDR2 as FQNEAQ (reference sequence). The CDR3 is made up of 16 amino acids. After removal of 4 bases from V and 4 bases from J, the junction contained 12 bases not matched to a gene.

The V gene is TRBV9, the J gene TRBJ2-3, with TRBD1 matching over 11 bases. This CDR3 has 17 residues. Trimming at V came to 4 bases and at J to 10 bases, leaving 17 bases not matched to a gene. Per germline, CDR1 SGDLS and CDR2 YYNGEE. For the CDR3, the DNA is TGTGCCAGCAGCTCCCAATCCGGGACAGGGGGATTTTTTTCGCAGTATTTT. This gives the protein CASSSQSGTGGFFSQYF.

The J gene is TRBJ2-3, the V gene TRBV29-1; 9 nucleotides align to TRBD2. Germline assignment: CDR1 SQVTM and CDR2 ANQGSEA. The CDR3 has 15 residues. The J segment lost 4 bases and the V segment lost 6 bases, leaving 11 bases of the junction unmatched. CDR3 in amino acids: CSVSLAGVLADTQYF. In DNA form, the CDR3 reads TGCAGCGTCTCCTTAGCGGGAGTCTTGGCAGATACGCAGTATTTT.

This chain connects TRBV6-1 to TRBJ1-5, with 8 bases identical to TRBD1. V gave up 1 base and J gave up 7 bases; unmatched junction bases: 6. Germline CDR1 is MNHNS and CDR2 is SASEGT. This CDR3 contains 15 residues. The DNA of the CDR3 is TGTGCCAGCAGTGAAGTCCAGGGGGCAGGACAGCCCCAGCATTTT. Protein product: CASSEVQGAGQPQHF.